A selection of T cell receptor beta chains follows, all from one sample in a study of long-term antiretroviral therapy in people with HIV. Data came from immunoSEQ multiplex PCR; TCRdb stores just in-frame clones and leaves some out. The data show 20,000 to 25,000 clones, approximately 80% seen once. The specimen was unsorted PBMCs, collected 0.5 years after starting antiretroviral therapy. Receptor source: a man between 18 and 35 years old with HIV. Each CDR3 is given without its conserved first and last residue.

TRBJ1-1,TRBV13,ASSWTLYTEAF
TRBJ2-2,TRBV15,ATSRDRVWTGELF
TRBJ2-2,TRBV5-5,ASSLRDYLTGELF
TRBJ2-3,TRBV7-8,ASSLGGRGADTQY
TRBJ2-7,TRBV4-1,ASSQVQGQGLYEQY
TRBJ2-6,TRBV6-4,ASSVAGPSGANVLT
TRBJ2-3,TRBV30,ALARDADTQY
TRBJ2-7,TRBV9,ASSVFQGGEQY
.,TRBV18,ASSPDPYEQY
TRBJ2-7,TRBV6-5,ASSRDYEQY
TRBJ2-5,TRBV5-1,ASSPGQGRQETQY
TRBJ1-6,TRBV9,ASSPSLNNSPLH
TRBJ2-7,TRBV7-6,ASSLGTGETYEQY
TRBJ2-2,TRBV13,ASSATERGAGGELF
TRBJ2-1,TRBV29-1,SVEGVEGDVYNEQF
TRBJ2-7,TRBV15,ATSRDLRGYEQY
TRBJ2-7,TRBV4-2,ASSQVPGQRNEQY
TRBJ2-7,TRBV28,ASGGSGRVVEQY
TRBJ1-4,TRBV28,ASRAFRDPEKLF
TRBJ2-1,TRBV15,ATSRSPQVQPSYNEQF
TRBJ2-1,TRBV15,ATSPALLGLEQF
TRBJ2-6,TRBV7-2,ASSLATGSGANVLT
TRBJ2-7,TRBV11-2,ASSRHITYEQY
TRBJ2-5,TRBV5-1,ASSSGATRETQY
TRBJ1-5,TRBV5-8,ASSTGRSLGPQH
TRBJ2-7,TRBV5-1,ASSMTASSYEQY
TRBJ2-1,TRBV7-9,ASSLASGGANEQF
TRBJ2-3,TRBV27,ASWKRQGSTDTQY
TRBJ2-7,TRBV11-2,ASSWEGAGSYEQY
TRBJ2-1,TRBV27,ASSLVFRVGPYNEQF